Listed below are T cell receptor beta chains from one sample, sequenced in a study of cytomegalovirus exposure and HLA in healthy donors. Libraries were prepared by immunoSEQ multiplex PCR; TCRdb keeps only in-frame clonotypes and omits some of them. The repertoire holds approximately 120,000 clones, with 88% as singletons. The sample taken for sequencing was PBMCs. All receptors derive from a young woman in good health and CMV-seronegative. Each CDR3 is given without its conserved first and last residue.

v_call: TRBV19
cdr3_aa: ASSLSLRGGTYEQY

v_call: TRBV4-3
cdr3_aa: ASSQVTGGAYEQY

v_call: TRBV11-1
cdr3_aa: ASSLWGSDTQY

v_call: TRBV28
cdr3_aa: ASSLGRGRGYT

v_call: TRBV28
cdr3_aa: ASSRGQKLLL

v_call: TRBV6-1
cdr3_aa: ARGRRGLNNEQF

v_call: TRBV7-7
cdr3_aa: ASSLGQANTGELF

v_call: TRBV5-6
cdr3_aa: ASSRRPGTGNYGYT

v_call: TRBV5-6
cdr3_aa: ASSLGMAGGPGEQY

v_call: TRBV28
cdr3_aa: ASRLTGAGRYT

v_call: TRBV4-1
cdr3_aa: ASSPEKTGIGELF

v_call: TRBV6-1
cdr3_aa: ASSGQGYGYT

v_call: TRBV6-1
cdr3_aa: VAGQSNYEQY

v_call: TRBV7-3
cdr3_aa: ASSRELNNEQF

v_call: TRBV18
cdr3_aa: ASSPPRGEETQY

v_call: TRBV30
cdr3_aa: AWTPGGGGGHTIY

v_call: TRBV27
cdr3_aa: ASRSSLGLNEQF

v_call: TRBV7-2
cdr3_aa: ASSLQGGVTDTQY

v_call: TRBV7-6
cdr3_aa: ASSSGEKLF

v_call: TRBV11-2
cdr3_aa: ASSPNPVVYYGYT

v_call: TRBV7-9
cdr3_aa: ASSSLTGYLDTQY

v_call: TRBV7-9
cdr3_aa: ASSSYRGGASTDTQY

v_call: TRBV20-1
cdr3_aa: SANRGPEQY

v_call: TRBV9
cdr3_aa: ASSPFLTDTQY

v_call: TRBV7-9
cdr3_aa: ASSHLRQGVDEQY

v_call: TRBV13
cdr3_aa: ASSPSRWTSGENIQY

v_call: TRBV7-2
cdr3_aa: ASSLRDRGTRGWNTEAF

v_call: TRBV29-1
cdr3_aa: SVRAGGENEQF

v_call: TRBV30
cdr3_aa: AWSPRGYRHFEAF

v_call: TRBV28
cdr3_aa: ASRAPGADSYEQY

v_call: TRBV5-8
cdr3_aa: ASSYSSGQGGYEQY

v_call: TRBV2
cdr3_aa: ASSGGTSGGETQY

v_call: TRBV28
cdr3_aa: ASSVRGRYEQY

v_call: TRBV28
cdr3_aa: ASSPDKYEQY

v_call: TRBV30
cdr3_aa: AWSERRPYNEQF

v_call: TRBV28
cdr3_aa: ASTSAGQPNYGYT

v_call: TRBV4-3
cdr3_aa: ASSPGTSDHEQY

v_call: TRBV5-6
cdr3_aa: ASSLPRGTEAF

v_call: TRBV19
cdr3_aa: ASSNGLAGAIRDTQY

v_call: TRBV28
cdr3_aa: ASSSGTVALGYT

v_call: TRBV7-2
cdr3_aa: ASSLLLGLNTEAF

v_call: TRBV5-4
cdr3_aa: ASSLGGAGGRIEQF

v_call: TRBV7-9
cdr3_aa: ASSLDPGQGKGNQPQH

v_call: TRBV5-4
cdr3_aa: ASSLEAGRSYEQY

v_call: TRBV28
cdr3_aa: ATLVGGYRNTNYGYT

v_call: TRBV28
cdr3_aa: ASSLWQGYEQY

v_call: TRBV4-2
cdr3_aa: ASSQERAGGTDTQY

v_call: TRBV13
cdr3_aa: ASSHQREGPNEQF

v_call: TRBV2
cdr3_aa: ASSGPGARVDTQY

v_call: TRBV9
cdr3_aa: ASSVNAGGTDTQY

v_call: TRBV2
cdr3_aa: ASGGDRTLAKNIQY

v_call: TRBV14
cdr3_aa: ASSHWDRGLYEQY